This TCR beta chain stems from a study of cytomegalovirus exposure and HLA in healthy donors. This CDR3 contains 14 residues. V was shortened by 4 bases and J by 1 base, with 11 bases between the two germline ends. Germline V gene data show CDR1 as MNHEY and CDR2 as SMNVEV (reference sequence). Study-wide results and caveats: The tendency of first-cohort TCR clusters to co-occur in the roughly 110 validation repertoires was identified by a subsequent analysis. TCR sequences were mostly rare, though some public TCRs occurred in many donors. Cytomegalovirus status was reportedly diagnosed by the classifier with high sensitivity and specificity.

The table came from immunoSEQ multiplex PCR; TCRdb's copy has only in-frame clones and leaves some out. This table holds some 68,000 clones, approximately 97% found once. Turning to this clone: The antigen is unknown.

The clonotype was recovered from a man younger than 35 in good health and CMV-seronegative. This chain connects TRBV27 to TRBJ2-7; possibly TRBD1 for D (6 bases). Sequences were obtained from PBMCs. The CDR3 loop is CASSYSGASYEQYF. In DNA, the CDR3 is TGTGCCAGCAGTTACTCAGGGGCATCCTACGAGCAGTACTTC.